These T cell receptor beta chains were read from a single sample in a study of CD8 T cells in Susac syndrome. Each CDR3 protein gets one entry after TCRdb re-called the immunoSEQ multiplex PCR reads with MiXCR. This table holds about 210,000 distinct CDR3 sequences, about 95% found once. The specimen sequenced was CD4+ T cells from PBMCs. These TCRs come from a human donor with Susac syndrome. Each CDR3 is given without its conserved first and last residue. The order of the fields is V gene, CDR3 protein.

TRBV20-1 SARDPTSYEQY
TRBV20-1 SASINYGYT
TRBV7-3 ASSLNSGGGDEQF
TRBV10-3 AIGSSYNSPLH
TRBV5-1 ASRRGASSYEQY
TRBV4-3 ASSQDQRGAWDTEAF
TRBV12-3/TRBV12-4 ASNPGSNQPQH
TRBV6-1 ASSERTSVSSEQY
TRBV19 ASSLHGGIETQY
TRBV5-1 ASSSSGTRRYEQY
TRBV4-3 ASSQHQGNTGELF
TRBV9 ASSVGTSGGPLGHQETQY
TRBV12-3/TRBV12-4 ASGSGENTEAF
TRBV5-1 ASSSYRDGYT
TRBV24-1 ATSEGPNYGYT
TRBV5-1 ASSLGDRSEPQH
TRBV4-1 ASSQDRTLQQY
TRBV18 ASSPGAGNTIY
TRBV20-1 SASKIQGYEQY
TRBV5-1 ASSLGLAGTDTQY
TRBV10-3 ATIAGQHYGYT
TRBV7-9 ASSRLAALTDTQY
TRBV18 AIRRDRGSNTGELF
TRBV2 ASRTGGDTGELF
TRBV20-1 SARLGFPQETQY
TRBV20-1 SAARTANTEAF
TRBV4-1 ASSRHAAGRPYEQY
TRBV5-1 ASSLDPVSYEQY
TRBV4-3 ASSQHRVTEAF
TRBV11-2 ASSFRGFYEQY
TRBV12-3/TRBV12-4 ASSLGFRSSGANVLT
TRBV5-4 ASSPSGSGANVLT
TRBV6-6 ASSLTRDTDTQY
TRBV20-1 SASHGVSTDTQY
TRBV3-1 ASSQNRGSEQY